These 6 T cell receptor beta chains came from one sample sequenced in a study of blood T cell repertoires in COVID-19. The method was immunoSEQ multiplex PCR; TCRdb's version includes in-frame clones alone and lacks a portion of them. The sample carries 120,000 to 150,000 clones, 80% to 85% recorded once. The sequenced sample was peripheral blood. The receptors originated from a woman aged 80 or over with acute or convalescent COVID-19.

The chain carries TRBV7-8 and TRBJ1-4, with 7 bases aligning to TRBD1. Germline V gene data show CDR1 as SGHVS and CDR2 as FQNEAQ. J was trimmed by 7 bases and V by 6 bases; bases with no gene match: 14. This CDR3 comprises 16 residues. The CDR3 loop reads CASSLIQTGRGEKLFF. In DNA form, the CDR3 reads TGTGCCAGCAGTTTAATCCAGACAGGGCGCGGTGAAAAACTGTTTTTT.

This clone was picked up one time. Here the CDR3 reads CASSQRVCHTGELFF. The CDR3 DNA reads TGCGCCAGCAGTCAACGAGTATGCCACACCGGGGAGCTGTTTTTT. V usage is TRBV23-1 and J usage is TRBJ2-2; the D is unclear. TRBV23-1 is an ORF, and what it does is uncertain. This CDR3 comprises 15 residues. V lost 2 bases and J 3 bases, leaving 10 bases between the germline ends.

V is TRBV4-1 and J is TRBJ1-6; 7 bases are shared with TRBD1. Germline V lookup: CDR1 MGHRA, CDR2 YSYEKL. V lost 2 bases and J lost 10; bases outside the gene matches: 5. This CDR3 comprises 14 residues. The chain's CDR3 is CASSQTPGGSPLHF. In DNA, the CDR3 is TGCGCCAGCAGCCAAACACCAGGGGGATCACCCCTCCACTTT.

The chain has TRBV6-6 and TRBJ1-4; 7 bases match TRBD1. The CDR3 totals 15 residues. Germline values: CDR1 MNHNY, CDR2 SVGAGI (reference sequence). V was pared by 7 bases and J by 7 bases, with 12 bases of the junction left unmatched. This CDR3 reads CASTPNRAGGEKLFF. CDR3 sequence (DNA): TGTGCCAGCACCCCCAATAGGGCAGGGGGTGAAAAACTGTTTTTT.

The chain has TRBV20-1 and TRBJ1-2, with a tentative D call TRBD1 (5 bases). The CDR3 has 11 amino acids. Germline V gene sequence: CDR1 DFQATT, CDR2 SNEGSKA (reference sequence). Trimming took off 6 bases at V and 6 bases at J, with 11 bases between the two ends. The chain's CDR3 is CSATQVDGYTF. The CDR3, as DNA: TGCAGTGCCACACAGGTGGATGGCTACACCTTC.

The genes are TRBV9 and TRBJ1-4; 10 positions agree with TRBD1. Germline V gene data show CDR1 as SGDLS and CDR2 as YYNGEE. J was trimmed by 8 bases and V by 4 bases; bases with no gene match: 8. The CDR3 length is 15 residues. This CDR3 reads CASSTGTGESEKLFF. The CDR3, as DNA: TGTGCCAGCAGCACTGGGACAGGGGAAAGCGAAAAACTGTTTTTT.